The clone carrying this T cell receptor beta chain was counted at least ten times. What it binds is not known. This sample was taken from a study of shared clonotypes between healthy human individuals. Subsets obtained from CD4+ cells comprised CD45RA+ naive and CD45RA-negative memory cells. The deep-level immunoSEQ assay was used. The authors split each subset's genomic DNA evenly across several immunoSEQ plates. Using immunoSEQ multiplex PCR, the repertoire was profiled, and TCRdb retains in-frame clones only, with some absent. Seen here are some 900,000 clones, over 75% observed once, and the top ten hold about 1.5%. Germline CDR1 and CDR2: SNHLY and FYNNEI. Losses at the gene ends were 4 bases for V and 3 bases for J; bases not matched to a gene: 10. This CDR3 comprises 18 residues. Study results and limitations: Non-shared clonotypes were found to have lower generation probabilities than the clonotypes that were shared by all four of the sorted-subset donors.

The TCR comes from a man aged 18 to 29 in good health. The sequenced sample consisted of memory CD4+ T cells sorted from blood. Described subset: CD45RA-negative fraction. This rearrangement joins TRBV2 to TRBJ2-1, with 12 bases aligning to TRBD2. CDR3 region: CASSGLRLAGGSYNEQFF. The CDR3 coding sequence is TGTGCCAGCAGTGGCTTGCGGCTAGCGGGGGGGAGCTACAATGAGCAGTTCTTC. Full variable domain (rest looked up from reference TRBV2 and TRBJ2-1): EPEVTQTPSHQVTQMGQEVILRCVPISNHLYFYWYRQILGQKVEFLVSFYNNEISEKSEIFDDQFSVERPDGSNFTLKIRSTKLEDSAMYFCASSGLRLAGGSYNEQFFGPGTRLTVL.